The table lists the clone carrying this TCR beta chain with a count of one. Its matching antigen is unknown. The CDR3 totals 16 residues. The V segment lost 4 bases and the J segment 4 bases; nucleotides outside the gene matches: 10. The germline CDR1 and CDR2 sequences are SGHAT and FQNNGV. The source of the sample is a study of T cell responses to AZD1222 COVID-19 vaccine. Study findings and constraints: Spike-spanning, vaccine-associated CD4 TCRs were dominant at 160-218 and 743-854. After two AZD1222 doses, spike-specific TCR breadth and depth rose versus day 0. White British ancestry dominated among donors, who included more females, and clonal diversity was possibly underestimated. Variant regions that are unmutated are reportedly the target of nearly half of spike-specific TCRs.

Sequencing used immunoSEQ multiplex PCR; TCRdb keeps in-frame clones, though not all of them. In the table there are just under 90,000 clones, approximately 88% of which are singletons. This TCR was sampled from an adult in good health. This chain uses TRBV11-2 with TRBJ1-2; TRBD1 matches at 9 bases. Sample: peripheral blood, taken on day 0 of AZD1222 vaccination. The CDR3 DNA is TGTGCCAGCAGCTCCATTTGGGACAGGGAGGGCTATGGCTACACCTTC. Encoded protein: CASSSIWDREGYGYTF.